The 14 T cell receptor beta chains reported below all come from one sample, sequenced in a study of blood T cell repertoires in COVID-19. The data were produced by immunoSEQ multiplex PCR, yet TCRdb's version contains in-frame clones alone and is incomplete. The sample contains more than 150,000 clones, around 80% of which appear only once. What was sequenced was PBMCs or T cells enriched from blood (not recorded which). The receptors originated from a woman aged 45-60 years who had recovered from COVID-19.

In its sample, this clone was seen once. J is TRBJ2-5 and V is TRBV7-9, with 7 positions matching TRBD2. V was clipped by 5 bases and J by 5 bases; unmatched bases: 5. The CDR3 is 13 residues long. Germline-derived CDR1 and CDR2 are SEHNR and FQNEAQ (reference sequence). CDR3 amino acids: CASSPPREETQYF. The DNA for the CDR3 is TGTGCCAGCAGCCCCCCGCGGGAGGAGACCCAGTACTTC.

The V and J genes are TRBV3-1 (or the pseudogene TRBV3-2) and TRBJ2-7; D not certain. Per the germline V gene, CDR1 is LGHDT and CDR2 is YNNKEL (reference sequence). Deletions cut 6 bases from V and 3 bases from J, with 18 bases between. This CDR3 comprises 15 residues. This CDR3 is CASRPNGRLGYEQYF. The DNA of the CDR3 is TGTGCCAGCAGACCTAACGGCAGGTTAGGCTACGAGCAGTACTTC.

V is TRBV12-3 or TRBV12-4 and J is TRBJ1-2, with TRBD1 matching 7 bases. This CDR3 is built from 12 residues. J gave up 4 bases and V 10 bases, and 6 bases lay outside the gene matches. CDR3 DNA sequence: TGTGCCACCAGCCGGGACAGCTATGGCTACACCTTC. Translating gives CATSRDSYGYTF.

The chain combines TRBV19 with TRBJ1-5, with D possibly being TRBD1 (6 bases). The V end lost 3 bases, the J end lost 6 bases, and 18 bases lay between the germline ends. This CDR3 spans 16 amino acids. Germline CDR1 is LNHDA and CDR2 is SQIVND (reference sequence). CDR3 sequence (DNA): TGTGCCAGTAGTATCCACCCGCGGGGGGCAGGTCAGCCCCAGCATTTT. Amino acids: CASSIHPRGAGQPQHF.

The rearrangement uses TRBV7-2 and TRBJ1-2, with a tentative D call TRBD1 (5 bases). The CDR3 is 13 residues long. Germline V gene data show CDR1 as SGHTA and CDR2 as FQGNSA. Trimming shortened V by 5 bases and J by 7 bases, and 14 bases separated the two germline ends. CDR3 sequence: CASSALGGFGYTF. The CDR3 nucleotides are TGTGCCAGCAGCGCGCTGGGGGGGTTTGGCTACACCTTC.

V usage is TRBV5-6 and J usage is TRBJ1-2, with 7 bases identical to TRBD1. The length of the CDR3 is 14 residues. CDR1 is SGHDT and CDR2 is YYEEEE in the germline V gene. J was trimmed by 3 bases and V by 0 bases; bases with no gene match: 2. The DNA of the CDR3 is TGTGCCAGCAGCTTGGCCAGGGGGGACTATGGCTACACCTTC. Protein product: CASSLARGDYGYTF.

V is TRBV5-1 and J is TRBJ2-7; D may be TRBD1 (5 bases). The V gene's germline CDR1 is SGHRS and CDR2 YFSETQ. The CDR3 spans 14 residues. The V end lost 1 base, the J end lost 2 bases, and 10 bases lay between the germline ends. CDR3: CASSLRQQTYEQYF. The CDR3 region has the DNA TGCGCCAGCAGCTTGAGACAGCAGACCTACGAGCAGTACTTC. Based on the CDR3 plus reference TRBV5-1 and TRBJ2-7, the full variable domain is KAGVTQTPRYLIKTRGQQVTLSCSPISGHRSVSWYQQTPGQGLQFLFEYFSETQRNKGNFPGRFSGRQFSNSRSEMNVSTLELGDSALYLCASSLRQQTYEQYFGPGTRLTVT.

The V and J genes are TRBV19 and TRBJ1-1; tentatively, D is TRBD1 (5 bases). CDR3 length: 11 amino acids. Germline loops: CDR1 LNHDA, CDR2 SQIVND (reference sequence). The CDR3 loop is CATSRGIEAFF. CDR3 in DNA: TGTGCAACAAGTAGGGGTATAGAAGCTTTCTTT.

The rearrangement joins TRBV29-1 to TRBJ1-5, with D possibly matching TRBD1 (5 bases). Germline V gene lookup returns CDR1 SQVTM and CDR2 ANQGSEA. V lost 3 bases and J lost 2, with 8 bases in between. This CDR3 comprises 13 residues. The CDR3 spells CSVEAGGNQPQHF. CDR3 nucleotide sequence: TGCAGCGTTGAGGCGGGGGGCAATCAGCCCCAGCATTTT.

CDR3 in amino acids: CASSPAQGRGRGSPLHF. CDR3 coding DNA: TGTGCCAGCAGTCCCGCACAGGGGCGGGGTAGGGGTTCACCCCTCCACTTT. The V gene is TRBV27, the J gene TRBJ1-6; 7 bases are a match to TRBD1. Germline trimming cut 5 bases from V and 9 bases from J; bases unmatched to any gene: 16. Germline V gene lookup returns CDR1 MNHEY and CDR2 SMNVEV (reference sequence). This CDR3 is built from 17 residues.

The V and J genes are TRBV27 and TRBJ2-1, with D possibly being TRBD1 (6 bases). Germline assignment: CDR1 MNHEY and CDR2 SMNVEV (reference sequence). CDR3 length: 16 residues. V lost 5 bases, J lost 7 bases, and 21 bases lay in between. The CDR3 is CASSPHMGQIRNEQFF. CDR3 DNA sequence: TGTGCCAGCAGTCCCCATATGGGACAAATTCGGAATGAGCAGTTCTTC.

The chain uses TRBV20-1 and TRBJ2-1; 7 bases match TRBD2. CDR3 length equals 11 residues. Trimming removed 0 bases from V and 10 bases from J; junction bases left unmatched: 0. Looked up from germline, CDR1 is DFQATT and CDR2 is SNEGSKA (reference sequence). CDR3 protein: CSARELAEQFF. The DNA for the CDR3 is TGCAGTGCTAGAGAACTAGCGGAGCAGTTCTTC.

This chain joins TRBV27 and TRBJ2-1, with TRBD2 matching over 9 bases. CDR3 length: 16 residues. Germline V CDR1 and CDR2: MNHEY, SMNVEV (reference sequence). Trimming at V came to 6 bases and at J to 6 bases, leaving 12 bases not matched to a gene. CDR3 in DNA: TGTGCCAGCAGCCCCCACCGGCGGGGGGGCGGCAATGAGCAGTTCTTC. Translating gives CASSPHRRGGGNEQFF.

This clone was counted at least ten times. CDR3 sequence (DNA): TGTGCCAGTCCTAGCGGTAGCTCCTACAATGAGCAGTTCTTC. This sequence encodes CASPSGSSYNEQFF. J is TRBJ2-1 and V is TRBV19; TRBD2 matches at 7 bases. J gave up 0 bases and V 8 bases, and 4 bases lay outside the gene matches. The CDR3 contains 14 residues. The V gene's germline CDR1 is LNHDA and CDR2 SQIVND (reference sequence).